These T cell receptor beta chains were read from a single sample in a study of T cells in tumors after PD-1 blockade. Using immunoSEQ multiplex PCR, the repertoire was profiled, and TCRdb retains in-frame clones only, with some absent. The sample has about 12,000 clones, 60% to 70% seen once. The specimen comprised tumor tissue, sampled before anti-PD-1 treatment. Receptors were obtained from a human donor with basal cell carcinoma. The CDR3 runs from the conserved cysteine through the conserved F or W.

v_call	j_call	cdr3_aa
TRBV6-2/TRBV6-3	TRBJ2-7	CASSGGTGLDEQYF
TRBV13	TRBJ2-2	CASSLGQGLAGASNTGELFF
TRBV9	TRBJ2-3	CASSVRTSASTDTQYF
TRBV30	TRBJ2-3	CAWSPSGIGTDTQYF
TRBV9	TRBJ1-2	CASSAPRGGGYYGYTF
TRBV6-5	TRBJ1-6	CASNPRTHNSPLHF
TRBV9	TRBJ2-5	CASSPTSGQETQYF
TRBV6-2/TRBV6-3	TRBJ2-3	CASSGSTDTQYF
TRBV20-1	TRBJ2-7	CSAGGSEQYF
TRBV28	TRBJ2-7	CASRVGLAGGPWPYEQYF
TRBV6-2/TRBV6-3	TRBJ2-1	CASSYSDGTGGSHEQFF
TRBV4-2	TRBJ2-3	CASSQAGGHTDTQYF
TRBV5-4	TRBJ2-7	CASSLTSAVYEQYF